The 24 T cell receptor beta chains presented below share a single source sample, sequenced in a study of molecular identifiers for immune sequencing clone quantification. One entry per CDR3 protein results from TCRdb running MiXCR on the PCR reads. Seen here are 250,000 to 350,000 distinct CDR3 sequences, about a fifth observed once, and the top ten hold 0.81%. Input material: naive CD8+ T cells from blood, with Jurkat cell RNA spiked in. Subset denoted: FACS-sorted CD8+CD4-CCR7+CD45RA+ naive T cells. Source of these receptors: a human donor in good health. Some libraries in this study had Jurkat cell RNA spiked in.

Many counts were recorded for this clonotype. The chain recombines TRBV9 with TRBJ2-5; TRBD1 is a possible D gene (5 bases). This CDR3 contains 15 residues. V was trimmed by 0 bases and J by 3 bases, leaving 12 bases between them. The germline CDR1 and CDR2 sequences are SGDLS and YYNGEE. This chain's CDR3 is CASSVGQGEEETQYF. DNA for the CDR3: TGTGCCAGCAGCGTAGGACAAGGGGAAGAAGAGACCCAGTACTTC.

As regards this clonotype: A much larger clone lies one base from this, so it may be a read error. The V call is TRBV6-6, the J call TRBJ2-1; TRBD1 agrees at 7 bases. The CDR3 length is 18 residues. Germline V lookup: CDR1 MNHNY, CDR2 SVGAGI (reference sequence). In DNA form, the CDR3 reads TGTGTCAGCAATCCTACAGGGGCTGGGCTTCCAAGTCATGGTGAGCAGTTCTTC. This encodes CVSNPTGAGLPSHGEQFF.

Ten or more counts support this clonotype. This sequence joins TRBV7-9 and TRBJ1-5, with unresolved D. The CDR3 is 12 amino acids. Germline assignment: CDR1 SEHNR and CDR2 FQNEAQ (reference sequence). V was pared by 1 base and J by 5 bases, with 3 bases between. The CDR3: CASSLEDQPQHF. DNA of the CDR3: TGTGCCAGCAGCTTAGAGGATCAGCCCCAGCATTTT. Together with reference TRBV7-9 and TRBJ1-5, the CDR3 gives the full variable domain: DTGVSQNPRHKITKRGQNVTFRCDPISEHNRLYWYRQTLGQGPEFLTYFQNEAQLEKSRLLSDRFSAERPKGSFSTLEIQRTEQGDSAMYLCASSLEDQPQHFGDGTRLSIL.

This clonotype was recorded at least ten times. J is TRBJ2-7 and V is TRBV3-1; D gene unclear. The V and J ends lost 1 base and 0 bases respectively, with 10 bases between them. The CDR3 has 15 amino acids. CDR1 LGHDT and CDR2 YNNKEL come from the germline V gene (reference sequence). CDR3 in DNA: TGTGCCAGCAGCCAAGGTACATACGACTCCTACGAGCAGTACTTC. The encoded protein is CASSQGTYDSYEQYF.

This rearrangement joins TRBV19 to TRBJ2-7; D could derive from TRBD1 or TRBD2 (5 bases each). Germline lookup yields CDR1 LNHDA and CDR2 SQIVND (reference sequence). Trimming pared 4 bases from V and 4 bases from J, leaving 20 bases between. This CDR3 contains 16 residues. The DNA for the CDR3 is TGTGCCAGTAGTACCAGGGACCGCGGGTCCGTTTACGAGCAGTACTTC. Protein product: CASSTRDRGSVYEQYF.

This clonotype was recorded many times. This chain uses TRBV28 with TRBJ1-5; maybe TRBD1 (6 bases). The V end lost 5 bases, the J end lost 5 bases, and 31 bases lay between the germline ends. This CDR3 spans 20 amino acids. CDR1 is MDHEN, CDR2 SYDVKM, per germline. The CDR3 bases are TGTGCCAGCAGTGCTCATGATTCGGGGATTAGTCAGGGGCGGGATCAGCCCCAGCATTTT. Amino acids: CASSAHDSGISQGRDQPQHF. Full variable domain (rest looked up from reference TRBV28 and TRBJ1-5): DVKVTQSSRYLVKRTGEKVFLECVQDMDHENMFWYRQDPGLGLRLIYFSYDVKMKEKGDIPEGYSVSREKKERFSLILESASTNQTSMYLCASSAHDSGISQGRDQPQHFGDGTRLSIL.

Comment on this clonotype: At one end, the junction sequence differs from germline, possibly due to a read error. The rearrangement joins TRBV4-1 to TRBJ2-3; 7 nucleotides match TRBD2. Per germline, CDR1 MGHRA and CDR2 YSYEKL. The CDR3 extends over 17 amino acids. In nucleotides, the CDR3 is TGCGCCAGCAGCCAAGGGGCTAGCGGATGGGCCACAGATACGCGGTATTTT. This encodes CASSQGASGWATDTRYF.

This clonotype is a singleton in its sample. Just one base apart from a much larger clone, this may be a read error. The chain carries TRBV13 and TRBJ2-5; unclear D gene. The CDR3 loop spans 11 amino acids. The ends were cut back, 8 bases at V and 7 bases at J, with 11 bases in the middle. From germline, CDR1 is PRHDT and CDR2 FYEKMQ (reference sequence). The CDR3 DNA sequence: TGTGCCAGCGAGGAGAAAGGGACCCAGTACTTC. It encodes CASEEKGTQYF.

This clonotype was observed many times. This chain joins TRBV28 and TRBJ1-1; D is uncertain. The CDR3 spans 12 residues. Germline CDR1 and CDR2: MDHEN and SYDVKM. V was shortened by 6 bases and J by 0 bases, with 5 bases between the two germline ends. The CDR3: CASREVNTEAFF. In DNA, the CDR3 is TGTGCCAGCAGGGAGGTGAACACTGAAGCTTTCTTT.

In the case of this clonotype: This may come from a read error, since a much larger clone is one base off. J is TRBJ2-5 and V is TRBV20-1; D possibly corresponds to TRBD1 (6 bases). Germline CDR1 is DFQATT and CDR2 is SNEGSKA (reference sequence). V shed 3 bases and J shed 5 bases, with 13 bases lying between them. The CDR3 runs 13 residues. The CDR3 is CSARAQGHETQYF. DNA for the CDR3: TGCAGTGCTAGGGCCCAGGGACATGAGACCCAGTACTTC.

This clonotype was counted a few times. The V call is TRBV12-3 or TRBV12-4, the J call TRBJ2-2; no clear D gene. The CDR3 length is 13 residues. Deletions cut 0 bases from V and 6 bases from J, with 5 bases between. For the CDR3, the DNA is TGTGCCAGCAGTTTAGCGCTGTCCGGGGAGCTGTTTTTT. Translating it yields CASSLALSGELFF.

This clonotype was counted ten times or more. The J gene is TRBJ2-1, the V gene TRBV19; D perhaps matches TRBD1 (5 bases). The germline CDR1 and CDR2 sequences are LNHDA and SQIVND (reference sequence). Trimming cost V 5 bases and J 0 bases, with 14 bases left between them. The CDR3 totals 16 residues. CDR3 nucleotide sequence: TGTGCCAGTAGTGTAACAGGCCCTAGCTCCTACAATGAGCAGTTCTTC. Its translation is CASSVTGPSSYNEQFF.

Remarks on this clonotype: This may come from a read error, since a much larger clone is one base off. The chain recombines TRBV20-1 with TRBJ2-7; TRBD2 agrees at 14 bases. Germline V gene data show CDR1 as DFQATT and CDR2 as SNEGSKA (reference sequence). CDR3 length: 13 residues. This chain's CDR3 is CGARLAGGPEQYF. The CDR3 DNA reads as TGCGGTGCTAGACTAGCGGGAGGGCCCGAGCAGTACTTC.

This clonotype appeared many times. The chain employs TRBV7-9 and TRBJ1-6, with 7 bases lining up with TRBD1. The CDR3 extends over 15 amino acids. Per the germline V gene, CDR1 is SEHNR and CDR2 is FQNEAQ (reference sequence). The ends lost 4 bases at V and 4 bases at J; junction bases unmatched: 4. CDR3 sequence (DNA): TGTGCCAGCAGCTCGGGACAGCCGTATAATTCACCCCTCCACTTT. It codes for CASSSGQPYNSPLHF. The full variable domain, in which reference TRBV7-9 and TRBJ1-6 provide the parts outside the CDR3, is DTGVSQNPRHKITKRGQNVTFRCDPISEHNRLYWYRQTLGQGPEFLTYFQNEAQLEKSRLLSDRFSAERPKGSFSTLEIQRTEQGDSAMYLCASSSGQPYNSPLHFGNGTRLTVT.

About this clonotype itself: A read error may be the cause here, since a much bigger clone is one base away. The chain carries TRBV29-1 and TRBJ1-1; D perhaps matches TRBD1 (6 bases). The germline gives CDR1 SQVTM, CDR2 ANQGSEA. The CDR3 contains 12 residues. Here the CDR3 reads CGVHFGTNEAFF. CDR3 nucleotides: TGCGGCGTTCATTTCGGGACAAATGAAGCTTTCTTT.

In regard to this clonotype: A much larger clone lies one base from this, so it may be a read error. The DNA of the CDR3 is TGTGGCAGCAGCTTGGAGGGACAGAACTACGAGCAGTACTTC. As protein: CGSSLEGQNYEQYF. This chain uses TRBV5-3 with TRBJ2-7; the D gene is possibly TRBD1 (7 bases). TRBV5-3 is assigned to the ORF class and has an uncertain function. The CDR3 runs 14 residues.

This clonotype was counted only a few times. This CDR3 is CASSITGDTEAFF. DNA for the CDR3: TGTGCCAGTAGTATTACAGGGGACACTGAAGCTTTCTTT. The gene calls are TRBV19 and TRBJ1-1; 7 bases line up with TRBD1. This CDR3 has 13 amino acids. CDR1 and CDR2 (germline): LNHDA, SQIVND (reference sequence). After removal of 3 bases from V and 3 bases from J, the junction contained 1 base not matched to a gene. The full variable domain, with the rest looked up from reference TRBV19 and TRBJ1-1, is DGGITQSPKYLFRKEGQNVTLSCEQNLNHDAMYWYRQDPGQGLRLIYYSQIVNDFQKGDIAEGYSVSREKKESFPLTVTSAQKNPTAFYLCASSITGDTEAFFGQGTRLTVV.

Many counts were recorded for this clonotype. The chain employs TRBV5-4 and TRBJ2-5; 9 nucleotides align to TRBD2. Germline CDR1 reads SGHNT; CDR2 reads YYREEE (reference sequence). Losses at the gene ends were 1 base for V and 5 bases for J; bases not matched to a gene: 6. The CDR3 runs 15 residues. The CDR3 region is CASSLRAGGPETQYF. Here the CDR3 DNA reads TGTGCCAGCAGCTTGCGAGCGGGAGGCCCGGAGACCCAGTACTTC. Full variable domain (rest looked up from reference TRBV5-4 and TRBJ2-5): ETGVTQSPTHLIKTRGQQVTLRCSSQSGHNTVSWYQQALGQGPQFIFQYYREEENGRGNFPPRFSGLQFPNYSSELNVNALELDDSALYLCASSLRAGGPETQYFGPGTRLLVL.

In its sample, this clonotype was seen once. One base away lies a much larger clone, so this may be a sequencing read error. The CDR3 DNA sequence: TGCAGCGTCACTAGCGTGGGTACGCAGTATTTT. Protein product: CSVTSVGTQYF. The V call is TRBV29-1, the J call TRBJ2-3; 7 bases match TRBD2. Per the germline V gene, CDR1 is SQVTM and CDR2 is ANQGSEA. The CDR3 has 11 residues. Trimming removed 6 bases from V and 8 bases from J; junction bases left unmatched: 5.

This clonotype was counted many times. The chain links TRBV7-2 to TRBJ2-7, with D tentatively TRBD2 (5 bases). This CDR3 is 15 amino acids long. Trimming stripped 4 bases from V and 1 base from J, with 14 bases between. Germline V gene data show CDR1 as SGHTA and CDR2 as FQGNSA. The CDR3 protein is CASSSDPGSSYEQYF. Written as DNA, the CDR3 is TGTGCCAGCAGCTCGGACCCGGGAAGTTCCTACGAGCAGTACTTC.

This clonotype was observed a handful of times. This could be a read error, since a much larger clone is one nucleotide away. The gene calls are TRBV6-5 and TRBJ2-3; the D is unclear. The J call is doubtful: the DNA matches TRBJ1-5 better. The CDR3 loop spans 13 amino acids. Germline V gene sequence: CDR1 MNHEY, CDR2 SVGAGI. CDR3 protein: CASSPDDTDTQHF. The CDR3 DNA is TGTGCCAGCAGTCCCGATGACACAGATACGCAGCATTTT.

This clonotype was counted ten times or more. The chain uses TRBV10-3 and TRBJ1-1, with 8 bases lining up with TRBD1. CDR1 is ENHRY, CDR2 SYGVKD, per germline. The CDR3 is made up of 15 amino acids. The V gene end was trimmed by 0 bases and the J gene end by 5 bases; junction bases not matched to a gene: 5. CDR3 nucleotides: TGTGCCATCAGTGAGTCGACAGGGGCGGTTACTGAAGCTTTCTTT. It yields the protein CAISESTGAVTEAFF.

As regards this clonotype: A much larger clonotype is one base distant, so this may be a read error. The CDR3 DNA reads TGTGCCAGCAGCTTGGAGGCAGGCCCCACGGGGACCGAGCAGTACTTC. It specifies CASSLEAGPTGTEQYF. The chain carries TRBV5-4 and TRBJ2-7, with D perhaps being TRBD1 or TRBD2 (5 bases each). V was pared by 0 bases and J by 6 bases, with 19 bases between. The V gene's germline CDR1 is SGHNT and CDR2 YYREEE (reference sequence). The CDR3 length is 16 residues.

This clonotype was detected only a few times. This sequence joins TRBV7-9 and TRBJ2-3, with D possibly called TRBD1 or TRBD2 (5 bases each). V dropped 1 base and J dropped 5 bases, with 10 bases sitting between them. CDR3 length equals 14 residues. The germline gives CDR1 SEHNR, CDR2 FQNEAQ (reference sequence). CDR3 bases: TGTGCCAGCAGCTTAGTCCGGGGCTTAGATACGCAGTATTTT. It is translated as CASSLVRGLDTQYF.